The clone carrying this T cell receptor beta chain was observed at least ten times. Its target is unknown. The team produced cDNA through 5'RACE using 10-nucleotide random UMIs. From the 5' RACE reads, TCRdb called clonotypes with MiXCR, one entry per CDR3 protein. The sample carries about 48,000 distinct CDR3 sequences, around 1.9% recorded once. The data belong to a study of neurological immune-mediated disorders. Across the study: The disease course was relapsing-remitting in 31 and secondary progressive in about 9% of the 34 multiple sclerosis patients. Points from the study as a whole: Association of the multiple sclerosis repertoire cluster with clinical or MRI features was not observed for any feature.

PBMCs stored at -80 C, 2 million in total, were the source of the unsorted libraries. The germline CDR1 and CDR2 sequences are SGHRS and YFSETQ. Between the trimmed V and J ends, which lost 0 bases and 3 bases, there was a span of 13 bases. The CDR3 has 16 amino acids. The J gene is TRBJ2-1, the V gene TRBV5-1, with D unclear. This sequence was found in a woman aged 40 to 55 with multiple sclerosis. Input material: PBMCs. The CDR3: CASSLALFIGYNEQFF. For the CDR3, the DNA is TGCGCCAGCAGCTTGGCCCTTTTTATCGGCTACAATGAGCAGTTCTTC.